Following are 27 T cell receptor beta chains from one sample sequenced in a study of beta chain features in type 1 diabetes (dated by TCRdb to 2016 to 2019). Results the study describes overall, beyond this receptor: A moderate but significant shortening of TCRB CDR3 length was observed in type 1 diabetes patients in all four CD4+ subsets.

Libraries were made using the immunoSEQ multiplex PCR assay. The entire amount of isolated RNA was reverse transcribed using the High Capacity cDNA Reverse Transcription Kit, so the sequenced TCRB transcripts were expressed ones. Held by TCRdb, this immuneACCESS table contains in-frame sequences only and omits some clones. Under half of the omission traces to an unresolved V gene where checked; the cause of the rest is unknown. The sample records approximately 730,000 clones, 13% of which are singletons. Roughly 0.022% of the sample belongs to the ten largest clones. Which antigens these TCRs recognize remains unknown. Sample: naive CD4+ T cells from blood. The cell subset or site label, read with the paper, signifies: true naive CD4+ T cells. These receptors came from a young man with type 1 diabetes.

V and J are TRBV7-7 and TRBJ2-1; D gene uncertain. Trimming took 0 bases from V and 4 from J, leaving 4 bases between them. This CDR3 is 13 amino acids long. Germline V gene sequence: CDR1 SSHAT, CDR2 FNYEAQ (reference sequence). The CDR3 DNA reads TGTGCCAGCAGCTTAGCCTTATACAATGAGCAGTTCTTC. Encoded protein: CASSLALYNEQFF.

This chain joins TRBV6-5 and TRBJ2-7; possibly TRBD1 for D (5 bases). Trimming cost V 0 bases and J 2 bases, with 11 bases left between them. There are 15 residues in the CDR3. Germline loops: CDR1 MNHEY, CDR2 SVGAGI. This CDR3 is CASSYSSGSPYEQYF. The CDR3 DNA follows: TGTGCCAGCAGTTACTCTTCAGGGTCACCCTACGAGCAGTACTTC.

The rearrangement joins TRBV4-3 to TRBJ1-1; D gene ambiguous. The germline gives CDR1 LGHNA, CDR2 YSLEER. Trimming shortened V by 1 base and J by 0 bases, and 12 bases separated the two germline ends. The CDR3 contains 16 residues. CDR3 sequence: CASSQVPLDMNTEAFF. For the CDR3, the DNA is TGCGCCAGCAGCCAAGTCCCGTTGGATATGAACACTGAAGCTTTCTTT.

V is TRBV18 and J is TRBJ1-2; a weak D match, TRBD1 (5 bases). The CDR3 is 15 amino acids. The ends were cut back, 1 base at V and 7 bases at J, with 16 bases in the middle. The germline V gene encodes CDR1 KGHSH and CDR2 LQKENI. The CDR3 is CASSPRDAGRGGYTF. The CDR3 coding sequence is TGTGCCAGCTCACCACGGGATGCGGGGCGCGGTGGCTACACCTTC.

The CDR3 protein is CSAETANTEAFF. The CDR3 region has the DNA TGCAGCGCCGAGACGGCGAACACTGAAGCTTTCTTT. This rearrangement joins TRBV29-1 to TRBJ1-1; D not certain. Trimming left V 7 bases short and J 1 base short, with 10 bases between. Germline V lookup: CDR1 SQVTM, CDR2 ANQGSEA. This CDR3 comprises 12 residues.

In the case of this clone: Other DNA sequences in this specimen translate into the identical CDR3. The chain has TRBV10-3 and TRBJ2-2, with TRBD2 identical over 8 bases. This CDR3 comprises 14 residues. Germline CDR1 reads ENHRY; CDR2 reads SYGVKD. V trimming: 6 bases; J trimming: 3 bases; junction bases outside the gene matches: 3. CDR3 protein: CAISPGGDTGELFF. The DNA of the CDR3 is TGTGCCATCAGCCCCGGGGGGGACACCGGGGAGCTGTTTTTT.

This rearrangement joins TRBV6-5 to TRBJ2-1; the match to TRBD2 covers 7 bases. V was clipped by 0 bases and J by 2 bases; unmatched bases: 1. The germline V gene has CDR1 MNHEY and CDR2 SVGAGI. The CDR3 consists of 15 residues. CDR3 region: CASSYSRGAYNEQFF. CDR3 DNA: TGTGCCAGCAGTTACTCTCGGGGGGCCTACAATGAGCAGTTCTTC.

The chain combines TRBV27 with TRBJ2-7; 9 nucleotides match TRBD2. The CDR3 extends over 14 amino acids. Losses at the gene ends were 8 bases for V and 6 bases for J; bases not matched to a gene: 11. CDR1 and CDR2 from the germline V gene are MNHEY and SMNVEV (reference sequence). CDR3 amino acids: CASGLERGVGEQYF. CDR3 coding DNA: TGTGCCAGCGGTCTTGAGCGGGGGGTCGGCGAGCAGTACTTC.

This clone has only a few counts. This chain connects TRBV7-9 to TRBJ1-2, with 8 bases that match TRBD1. The germline V gene encodes CDR1 SEHNR and CDR2 FQNEAQ (reference sequence). The CDR3 is 15 amino acids. Trimming cost V 1 base and J 7 bases; bases outside gene matches: 8. CDR3 region: CASSLEVPGGFGYTF. The CDR3 DNA reads TGTGCCAGCAGCTTAGAAGTCCCAGGGGGCTTTGGCTACACCTTC.

The genes are TRBV7-9 and TRBJ2-7; maybe TRBD1 (6 bases). Germline V lookup: CDR1 SEHNR, CDR2 FQNEAQ (reference sequence). The CDR3 has 15 amino acids. V was trimmed by 5 bases and J by 7 bases, leaving 21 bases between them. The CDR3 sequence: CASSLSQGSGKEQYF. CDR3 nucleotide sequence: TGTGCCAGCAGCCTCTCCCAGGGGTCGGGAAAAGAGCAGTACTTC.

This sequence joins TRBV19 and TRBJ2-2, with D maybe TRBD1 (5 bases). The germline V gene encodes CDR1 LNHDA and CDR2 SQIVND (reference sequence). V lost 4 bases and J 3 bases, leaving 9 bases between the germline ends. The CDR3 contains 14 residues. This CDR3 reads CASSKGYHTGELFF. The CDR3 DNA sequence: TGTGCCAGTAGTAAGGGGTACCACACCGGGGAGCTGTTTTTT.

This clone showed up just a few times. The chain carries TRBV29-1 and TRBJ1-3; maybe TRBD1 (5 bases). V shed 7 bases and J shed 0 bases, with 13 bases lying between them. Germline V lookup: CDR1 SQVTM, CDR2 ANQGSEA. The CDR3 consists of 14 residues. CDR3 DNA sequence: TGCAGCGCGGATGGGGGAGACTCTGGAAACACCATATATTTT. Translating it yields CSADGGDSGNTIYF.

The chain recombines TRBV9 with TRBJ2-5; 9 nucleotides agree with TRBD1. Looked up from germline, CDR1 is SGDLS and CDR2 is YYNGEE. The CDR3 consists of 14 residues. V was pared by 3 bases and J by 6 bases, with 6 bases of the junction left unmatched. CDR3 DNA: TGTGCCAGCAGCGGGGGACAGGGCATACAGACCCAGTACTTC. Translating it yields CASSGGQGIQTQYF.

This clone appeared a few times. This specimen includes other DNA sequences encoding the same CDR3. J is TRBJ1-5 and V is TRBV19; D gene ambiguous. V was clipped by 1 base and J by 4 bases, with 2 bases between them. This CDR3 spans 12 amino acids. CDR1 LNHDA and CDR2 SQIVND come from the germline V gene (reference sequence). CDR3: CASSIANQPQHF. CDR3 coding DNA: TGTGCCAGTAGTATAGCGAATCAGCCCCAGCATTTT.

V gene TRBV18 combines with J gene TRBJ1-2, with TRBD1 matching 9 bases. V lost 1 base to trimming and J lost 0 bases; unmatched junction nucleotides: 6. Germline CDR1 KGHSH, CDR2 LQKENI. The CDR3 has 17 amino acids. The CDR3 protein is CASSPRQGVSPNYGYTF. In DNA, the CDR3 is TGTGCCAGCTCACCACGACAGGGGGTGAGCCCTAACTATGGCTACACCTTC.

This clone was picked up a small number of times. This chain uses TRBV18 with TRBJ1-2; 7 nucleotides align to TRBD1. V lost 2 bases, J lost 4 bases, and 4 bases stayed unmatched. The CDR3 length is 14 residues. Per germline, CDR1 KGHSH and CDR2 LQKENI. The DNA of the CDR3 is TGTGCCAGCTCACCAGAGGGGGCAGGCTATGGCTACACCTTC. Its translation is CASSPEGAGYGYTF.

The chain is built from TRBV6-4 and TRBJ2-1; D gene ambiguous. CDR1 is MRHNA and CDR2 is SNTAGT in the germline V gene. The V and J ends lost 0 bases and 11 bases respectively, with 5 bases between them. This CDR3 contains 11 residues. CDR3 amino acids: CASSDSNQQFF. The CDR3 DNA reads TGTGCCAGCAGTGACTCGAATCAGCAGTTCTTC.

V is TRBV19 and J is TRBJ2-5; 8 positions match TRBD1. The V and J ends lost 6 bases and 4 bases, in that order; junction bases with no gene match: 7. Germline V gene lookup returns CDR1 LNHDA and CDR2 SQIVND (reference sequence). The CDR3 loop spans 14 amino acids. CDR3 nucleotide sequence: TGTGCCAGTAGACGAGGACAGGGAGCAGAGACCCAGTACTTC. Translation gives CASRRGQGAETQYF.

The V gene is TRBV28, the J gene TRBJ1-2, with D perhaps TRBD1 (6 bases). The ends were cut back, 5 bases at V and 0 bases at J, with 16 bases in the middle. The CDR3 consists of 16 residues. Germline loops: CDR1 MDHEN, CDR2 SYDVKM. CDR3 coding DNA: TGTGCCAGCAGTCCCCCCCAGGGGAGGACTAACTATGGCTACACCTTC. Amino acids: CASSPPQGRTNYGYTF.

This clone was observed a single time. The V gene is TRBV6-1, the J gene TRBJ2-7; 8 bases align to TRBD1. Trimming removed 6 bases from V and 4 bases from J; junction bases left unmatched: 8. Germline-derived CDR1 and CDR2 are MNHNS and SASEGT. The CDR3 spans 14 residues. CDR3 amino acids: CASRRTGMEYEQYF. DNA for the CDR3: TGTGCCAGCAGACGGACAGGGATGGAATACGAGCAGTACTTC.

This clone occurred a few times. Within the sample, other DNA sequences also encode this same CDR3. The V call is TRBV30, the J call TRBJ2-5, with D unresolved. Trimming removed 0 bases from V and 5 bases from J, with 10 bases in between. This CDR3 spans 13 amino acids. The V gene's germline CDR1 is GTSNPN and CDR2 SVGIG (reference sequence). The CDR3 spells CAWSVGVQETQYF. CDR3 in DNA: TGTGCCTGGAGTGTAGGAGTCCAGGAGACCCAGTACTTC.

This clone was found a few times. The chain carries TRBV28 and TRBJ1-1; 8 bases match TRBD1. In germline, CDR1 is MDHEN, CDR2 SYDVKM. Trimming at V came to 7 bases and at J to 10 bases, leaving 8 bases not matched to a gene. The CDR3 extends over 12 amino acids. The CDR3 is CASTVEQGGAFF. In DNA form, the CDR3 reads TGTGCCAGCACAGTGGAACAGGGGGGAGCTTTCTTT.

This clone was recorded a few times. The rearrangement links TRBV9 to TRBJ2-5; TRBD2 might be the D (6 bases). Trimming removed 4 bases from V and 5 bases from J, with 15 bases in between. The CDR3 sequence is 14 residues long. Germline CDR1 is SGDLS and CDR2 is YYNGEE. CDR3 nucleotide sequence: TGTGCCAGCAGCACCCTCGGGGGATGGGAGACCCAGTACTTC. It yields the protein CASSTLGGWETQYF.

The chain is built from TRBV5-4 and TRBJ2-7, with 7 bases matching TRBD1. Losses at the gene ends were 0 bases for V and 6 bases for J; bases not matched to a gene: 6. This CDR3 has 14 amino acids. The germline V gene encodes CDR1 SGHNT and CDR2 YYREEE (reference sequence). In DNA, the CDR3 is TGTGCCAGCAGCTTGGCCGGGACAGTTGTCGAGCAGTACTTC. This gives the protein CASSLAGTVVEQYF.

This clone turned up a few times. The chain uses TRBV10-3 and TRBJ1-1; the D is unclear. Germline assignment: CDR1 ENHRY and CDR2 SYGVKD. V lost 0 bases and J 1 base, leaving 6 bases between the germline ends. The CDR3 runs 14 residues. The CDR3 reads CAISESTANTEAFF. CDR3 bases: TGTGCCATCAGTGAGTCGACGGCGAACACTGAAGCTTTCTTT.

The chain recombines TRBV11-2 with TRBJ2-6, with D hard to call. In germline, CDR1 is SGHAT, CDR2 FQNNGV. The CDR3 is made up of 15 amino acids. Deletions cut 1 base from V and 0 bases from J, with 4 bases between. The CDR3 loop is CASSLGHSGANVLTF. DNA for the CDR3: TGTGCCAGCAGCTTAGGGCACTCTGGGGCCAACGTCCTGACTTTC.

The chain employs TRBV11-2 and TRBJ1-2; D is undetermined. This CDR3 spans 13 amino acids. The germline CDR1 and CDR2 sequences are SGHAT and FQNNGV. V dropped 0 bases and J dropped 8 bases, with 10 bases sitting between them. This chain's CDR3 is CASSLDFLGGYTF. As DNA, the CDR3 is TGTGCCAGCAGCTTAGACTTCCTCGGAGGCTACACCTTC.